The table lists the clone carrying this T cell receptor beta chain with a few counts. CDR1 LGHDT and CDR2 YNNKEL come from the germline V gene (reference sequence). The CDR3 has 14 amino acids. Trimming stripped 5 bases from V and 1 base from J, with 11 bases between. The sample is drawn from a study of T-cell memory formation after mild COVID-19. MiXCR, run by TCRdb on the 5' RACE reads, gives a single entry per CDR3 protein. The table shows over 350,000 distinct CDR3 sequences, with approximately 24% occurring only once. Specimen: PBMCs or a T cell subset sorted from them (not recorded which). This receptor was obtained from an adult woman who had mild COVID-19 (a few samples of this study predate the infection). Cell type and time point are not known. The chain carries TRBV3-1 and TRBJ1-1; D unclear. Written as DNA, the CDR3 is TGTGCCAGCAGCAAATACGACGGGAACACTGAAGCTTTCTTT. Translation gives CASSKYDGNTEAFF. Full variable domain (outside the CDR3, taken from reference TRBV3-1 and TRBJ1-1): DTAVSQTPKYLVTQMGNDKSIKCEQNLGHDTMYWYKQDSKKFLKIMFSYNNKELIINETVPNRFSPKSPDKAHLNLHINSLELGDSAVYFCASSKYDGNTEAFFGQGTRLTVV.